One and the same sample provided the 11 T cell receptor beta chains below, sequenced in a study of blood T cell repertoires in COVID-19. The protocol was immunoSEQ multiplex PCR, while the TCRdb copy is restricted to in-frame clones and leaves out a portion. The sample yields 50,000 to 75,000 clones, about 76% seen once. The sequenced sample was peripheral blood. Receptor source: a woman over 75 with active or convalescent COVID-19.

This clone was picked up one time. The chain recombines TRBV7-9 with TRBJ1-1, with a tentative D call TRBD1 (5 bases). The ends were cut back, 6 bases at V and 5 bases at J, with 16 bases in the middle. CDR1 is SEHNR, CDR2 FQNEAQ, per germline (reference sequence). The CDR3 length is 14 residues. The CDR3: CASRESNGGTEAFF. DNA of the CDR3: TGTGCCAGCAGGGAGAGCAATGGGGGGACTGAAGCTTTCTTT.

The chain links TRBV24-1 to TRBJ2-5; D gene unclear. V lost 4 bases, J lost 5 bases, and 4 bases lay in between. The CDR3 contains 11 residues. Germline CDR1 and CDR2: KGHDR and SFDVKD. This CDR3 reads CATSDRETQYF. CDR3 sequence (DNA): TGTGCCACCAGTGACCGGGAGACCCAGTACTTC.

This clone has a handful of counts. This rearrangement joins TRBV19 to TRBJ1-5; D is unclear. CDR3 length: 15 residues. Germline CDR1 and CDR2: LNHDA and SQIVND (reference sequence). The germline V and J ends were trimmed by 1 base and 1 base, with 8 bases remaining between them. The DNA of the CDR3 is TGTGCCAGTAGTATAGTCGCAGTCAGCAATCAGCCCCAGCATTTT. Amino acid sequence: CASSIVAVSNQPQHF.

In this sample, this clone turned up once. The rearrangement links TRBV5-6 to TRBJ1-4, with D possibly being TRBD1 (5 bases). Per the germline V gene, CDR1 is SGHDT and CDR2 is YYEEEE. This CDR3 has 16 residues. The ends were cut back, 4 bases at V and 13 bases at J, with 26 bases in the middle. CDR3 nucleotides: TGTGCCAGCAGCAGAGGGGACGGAGTCCCTCTGGAGGGACTGTTTTTT. Amino acid sequence: CASSRGDGVPLEGLFF.

The chain uses TRBV4-3 and TRBJ1-1, with D unresolved. The ends were cut back, 1 base at V and 7 bases at J, with 16 bases in the middle. Germline values: CDR1 LGHNA, CDR2 YSLEER. The CDR3 covers 15 residues. CDR3 residues: CASSQALGWRNEAFF. CDR3 nucleotide sequence: TGCGCCAGCAGCCAAGCACTAGGTTGGCGGAATGAAGCTTTCTTT.

The table lists this clone with a count of one. The chain joins TRBV6-5 to TRBJ2-7; 10 bases are a match to TRBD1. CDR3 length equals 15 residues. The V segment lost 6 bases and the J segment 1 base; nucleotides outside the gene matches: 6. From germline, CDR1 is MNHEY and CDR2 SVGAGI. Here the CDR3 DNA reads TGTGCCAGCAGCTCTTTGGGACAGGGGTCCTACGAGCAGTACTTC. Residues: CASSSLGQGSYEQYF.

The V and J genes are TRBV20-1 and TRBJ2-7, with D perhaps matching TRBD2 (6 bases). Trimming cost V 5 bases and J 3 bases, with 8 bases left between them. The germline CDR1 and CDR2 sequences are DFQATT and SNEGSKA (reference sequence). The CDR3 is 11 amino acids. CDR3 DNA: TGCAGTGCTGTGACTAGCTACGAGCAGTACTTC. Its translation: CSAVTSYEQYF.

The J gene is TRBJ2-3, the V gene TRBV5-4, with D possibly matching TRBD2 (6 bases). The CDR3 is made up of 13 amino acids. Between the trimmed V and J ends, which lost 0 bases and 5 bases, there was a span of 7 bases. Germline values: CDR1 SGHNT, CDR2 YYREEE (reference sequence). For the CDR3, the DNA is TGTGCCAGCAGCTTGGTGGAGGGAGATACGCAGTATTTT. The encoded protein is CASSLVEGDTQYF.

This chain uses TRBV5-1 with TRBJ1-1; D is perhaps TRBD1 (6 bases). The CDR3 has 15 amino acids. The germline V and J ends were trimmed by 5 bases and 7 bases, with 21 bases remaining between them. Germline V CDR1 and CDR2: SGHRS, YFSETQ. The chain's CDR3 is CASRSIGRGGGEAFF. CDR3 nucleotide sequence: TGCGCCAGCAGGTCTATCGGACGCGGGGGCGGTGAAGCTTTCTTT.

The V gene is TRBV2, the J gene TRBJ1-6; the D gene is possibly TRBD1 (6 bases). V lost 4 bases, J lost 3 bases, and 7 bases lay in between. The CDR3 is made up of 14 amino acids. Germline CDR1 is SNHLY and CDR2 is FYNNEI. CDR3 region: CASSAGVYNSPLHF. In DNA, the CDR3 is TGTGCCAGCAGTGCAGGGGTCTATAATTCACCCCTCCACTTT.

V usage is TRBV4-2 and J usage is TRBJ2-3; 7 nucleotides align to TRBD2. The CDR3 extends over 15 amino acids. V dropped 3 bases and J dropped 2; count of bases not matched to a gene: 5. CDR1 is LGHNA and CDR2 is YNFKEQ in the germline V gene. The CDR3 nucleotides read TGTGCCAGCAGCCAGACTCTAGCGGCCACAGATACGCAGTATTTT. Its protein is CASSQTLAATDTQYF.